The 26 T cell receptor beta chains below come from one sample, sequenced in a study of beta chain features in type 1 diabetes. Which antigens these TCRs recognize remains unknown. Study observations and caveats: TCRB CDR3 length was moderately but significantly reduced in all four CD4+ subsets of Type 1 diabetes patients.

Investigators reverse transcribed all isolated RNA, so they sequenced expressed TCRB transcripts. Measured with immunoSEQ multiplex PCR; TCRdb has only the in-frame clones, and not every one. The sample includes around 250,000 clones, roughly 20% of them seen just once. Sequencing was carried out using naive CD4+ T cells from blood. These receptors all come from a woman aged 40 to 50 with type 1 diabetes.

This chain uses TRBV4-3 with TRBJ2-4; possible D gene TRBD2, 6 bases. V was cut by 6 bases and J by 4 bases, with 16 bases left in between. The germline V gene has CDR1 LGHNA and CDR2 YSLEER. The CDR3 spans 15 residues. CDR3 region: CASSHGNGGKNIQYF. For the CDR3, the DNA is TGCGCCAGCAGTCACGGGAACGGGGGTAAAAACATTCAGTACTTC.

This clone was seen a few times. J is TRBJ1-1 and V is TRBV7-3, with D possibly matching TRBD1 (6 bases). Germline CDR1 SGHTA, CDR2 FQGTGA. V lost 5 bases and J lost 1, with 14 bases in between. The CDR3 contains 15 residues. The CDR3 DNA is TGTGCCAGCAGCCCGTCGGGACAAGAGAACACTGAAGCTTTCTTT. Amino acid sequence: CASSPSGQENTEAFF.

The V gene is TRBV15, the J gene TRBJ2-5; TRBD1 aligns across 9 bases. Germline V CDR1 and CDR2: LNHNV, YYDKDF (reference sequence). J was trimmed by 5 bases and V by 5 bases; bases with no gene match: 6. This CDR3 contains 14 residues. This CDR3 reads CATSLRDREETQYF. CDR3 coding DNA: TGTGCCACCAGCCTGCGGGACAGGGAGGAGACCCAGTACTTC.

This clone was detected a few times. The chain combines TRBV19 with TRBJ2-1, with TRBD2 matching 12 bases. J was trimmed by 7 bases and V by 4 bases; bases with no gene match: 5. The CDR3 extends over 15 amino acids. Germline values: CDR1 LNHDA, CDR2 SQIVND (reference sequence). The CDR3, as DNA: TGTGCCAGTAGTAGGGTGACTAGCGGGAGTAATGAGCAGTTCTTC. It encodes CASSRVTSGSNEQFF. The whole variable domain, filled in from reference TRBV19 and TRBJ2-1, reads DGGITQSPKYLFRKEGQNVTLSCEQNLNHDAMYWYRQDPGQGLRLIYYSQIVNDFQKGDIAEGYSVSREKKESFPLTVTSAQKNPTAFYLCASSRVTSGSNEQFFGPGTRLTVL.

This clone was detected a few times. The rearrangement links TRBV5-1 to TRBJ2-3; tentatively, D is TRBD1 (6 bases). This CDR3 contains 14 residues. Trimming cost V 5 bases and J 2 bases, with 12 bases left between them. The V gene's germline CDR1 is SGHRS and CDR2 YFSETQ. Here the CDR3 reads CASSRGQSTDTQYF. CDR3 nucleotides: TGCGCCAGCAGTAGAGGACAGTCCACAGATACGCAGTATTTT.

This clone appeared a few times. V gene TRBV7-9 combines with J gene TRBJ1-5; the match to TRBD1 covers 10 bases. The CDR3 consists of 14 residues. Germline-derived CDR1 and CDR2 are SEHNR and FQNEAQ (reference sequence). V lost 5 bases and J lost 6; bases outside the gene matches: 4. The CDR3 protein is CASSVGQGLQPQHF. CDR3 nucleotide sequence: TGTGCCAGCAGCGTGGGACAGGGGCTTCAGCCCCAGCATTTT.

A few counts support this clone. The rearrangement links TRBV18 to TRBJ1-2; no definite D call. Germline loops: CDR1 KGHSH, CDR2 LQKENI. The CDR3 totals 13 residues. With 1 base removed from V and 6 bases from J, the gap between germline ends came to 9 bases. For the CDR3, the DNA is TGTGCCAGCTCACCACTCGGGTATGATGGCTACACCTTC. Protein product: CASSPLGYDGYTF.

This clone was counted a few times. Other DNA sequences in this specimen translate into the identical CDR3. This chain joins TRBV28 and TRBJ1-5, with TRBD1 as a possible D gene (5 bases). Germline CDR1 MDHEN, CDR2 SYDVKM. V was shortened by 3 bases and J by 6 bases, with 6 bases between the two germline ends. CDR3 length: 12 residues. CDR3 residues: CASSLGGQPQHF. For the CDR3, the DNA is TGTGCCAGCAGTTTGGGGGGTCAGCCCCAGCATTTT.

The chain links TRBV6-5 to TRBJ1-2; 9 bases are a match to TRBD1. CDR3 size: 15 residues. The V segment lost 2 bases and the J segment 4 bases; nucleotides outside the gene matches: 5. Germline V gene sequence: CDR1 MNHEY, CDR2 SVGAGI. CDR3 in DNA: TGTGCCAGCAGTTACCGCCGGGACAGGGCCTATGGCTACACCTTC. Its translation: CASSYRRDRAYGYTF.

J is TRBJ2-7 and V is TRBV28; D is unclear. Germline CDR1 reads MDHEN; CDR2 reads SYDVKM. The CDR3 sequence is 12 residues long. Trimming pared 4 bases from V and 3 bases from J, leaving 7 bases between. The CDR3 region has the DNA TGTGCCAGCAGTTCCCTAGGCTACGAGCAGTACTTC. This sequence encodes CASSSLGYEQYF. The complete variable domain, with remaining parts taken from reference TRBV28 and TRBJ2-7, reads DVKVTQSSRYLVKRTGEKVFLECVQDMDHENMFWYRQDPGLGLRLIYFSYDVKMKEKGDIPEGYSVSREKKERFSLILESASTNQTSMYLCASSSLGYEQYFGPGTRLTVT.

The genes are TRBV28 and TRBJ1-1, with D maybe TRBD1 (5 bases). Germline V gene sequence: CDR1 MDHEN, CDR2 SYDVKM. The CDR3 is 13 residues long. Trimming removed 3 bases from V and 1 base from J, with 6 bases in between. The CDR3 loop reads CASSFDRNTEAFF. The CDR3 coding sequence is TGTGCCAGCAGTTTTGACAGGAACACTGAAGCTTTCTTT.

The chain carries TRBV28 and TRBJ1-1; a possible D gene is TRBD1 (5 bases). The CDR3 extends over 13 amino acids. Germline assignment: CDR1 MDHEN and CDR2 SYDVKM. The germline V and J ends were trimmed by 4 bases and 5 bases, with 11 bases remaining between them. CDR3 amino acids: CASSWAGVTEAFF. The CDR3 DNA reads as TGTGCCAGCAGTTGGGCGGGGGTGACTGAAGCTTTCTTT.

The genes are TRBV19 and TRBJ1-1, with unresolved D. Germline assignment: CDR1 LNHDA and CDR2 SQIVND (reference sequence). Trimming removed 7 bases at V and 1 base at J, with 10 bases between. CDR3 length equals 13 residues. The CDR3 is CASKGRGNTEAFF. Here the CDR3 DNA reads TGTGCCAGTAAGGGCCGGGGGAACACTGAAGCTTTCTTT.

This clone was detected only a few times. The V call is TRBV7-9, the J call TRBJ1-3; a possible D gene is TRBD1 (6 bases). Looked up from germline, CDR1 is SEHNR and CDR2 is FQNEAQ (reference sequence). The CDR3 is 17 residues long. Trimming pared 5 bases from V and 2 bases from J, leaving 19 bases between. The CDR3 loop is CASSAEQGLGAGNTIYF. The DNA of the CDR3 is TGTGCCAGCAGCGCAGAACAGGGTCTTGGCGCTGGAAACACCATATATTTT. Full variable domain (missing parts from reference TRBV7-9 and TRBJ1-3): DTGVSQNPRHKITKRGQNVTFRCDPISEHNRLYWYRQTLGQGPEFLTYFQNEAQLEKSRLLSDRFSAERPKGSFSTLEIQRTEQGDSAMYLCASSAEQGLGAGNTIYFGEGSWLTVV.

V usage is TRBV28 and J usage is TRBJ1-5; 7 bases map to TRBD1. The CDR3 is made up of 15 amino acids. The germline CDR1 and CDR2 sequences are MDHEN and SYDVKM. V lost 7 bases, J lost 2 bases, and 8 bases stayed unmatched. CDR3 residues: CASNLVDRGNQPQHF. CDR3 nucleotide sequence: TGTGCCAGCAACCTAGTAGACAGGGGCAATCAGCCCCAGCATTTT. Full variable domain (remainder filled in from reference TRBV28 and TRBJ1-5): DVKVTQSSRYLVKRTGEKVFLECVQDMDHENMFWYRQDPGLGLRLIYFSYDVKMKEKGDIPEGYSVSREKKERFSLILESASTNQTSMYLCASNLVDRGNQPQHFGDGTRLSIL.

This clone showed up just a few times. The V call is TRBV5-1, the J call TRBJ1-4, with D uncertain. The CDR3 totals 14 residues. The V gene's germline CDR1 is SGHRS and CDR2 YFSETQ. V gave up 4 bases and J gave up 0 bases, with 7 bases separating them. This CDR3 is CASSDKATNEKLFF. CDR3 nucleotide sequence: TGCGCCAGCAGCGACAAAGCAACTAATGAAAAACTGTTTTTT.

V is TRBV28 and J is TRBJ1-2, with D perhaps TRBD1 (5 bases). The germline V gene has CDR1 MDHEN and CDR2 SYDVKM. Trimming removed 5 bases from V and 4 bases from J, with 14 bases in between. This CDR3 has 14 amino acids. CDR3 sequence reads: CASSPPGGSYGYTF. Here the CDR3 DNA reads TGTGCCAGCAGTCCGCCCGGGGGATCCTATGGCTACACCTTC.

The chain recombines TRBV25-1 with TRBJ2-7, with D unresolved. Trimming took 1 base from V and 3 from J, leaving 7 bases between them. Germline values: CDR1 MGHDK, CDR2 SYGVNS. The CDR3 loop spans 13 amino acids. CDR3 sequence: CASSEFHGYEQYF. The CDR3 DNA reads as TGTGCCAGCAGTGAATTCCACGGCTACGAGCAGTACTTC.

With regard to this clone: At the DNA level, this CDR3 is encoded by other sequences in the same sample as well. V and J are TRBV9 and TRBJ2-3; tentative D call: TRBD2 (5 bases). Between the trimmed V and J ends, which lost 1 base and 0 bases, there was a span of 9 bases. Germline V lookup: CDR1 SGDLS, CDR2 YYNGEE. The CDR3 has 15 amino acids. The CDR3 sequence: CASSVLSGSTDTQYF. The CDR3 bases are TGTGCCAGCAGCGTACTGAGCGGTAGCACAGATACGCAGTATTTT.

The chain recombines TRBV7-7 with TRBJ2-5; tentative D call: TRBD1 (6 bases). Trimming cost V 4 bases and J 5 bases, with 14 bases left between them. The germline CDR1 and CDR2 sequences are SSHAT and FNYEAQ (reference sequence). CDR3 length: 14 amino acids. The chain's CDR3 is CASSYTGMRETQYF. The CDR3 region has the DNA TGTGCCAGCAGCTATACAGGGATGCGGGAGACCCAGTACTTC.

V gene TRBV7-3 combines with J gene TRBJ2-2; tentative D call: TRBD1 (6 bases). The CDR3 extends over 12 amino acids. The V gene lost 4 bases and the J gene lost 7 bases, with 7 bases spanning the gap. Germline V gene data show CDR1 as SGHTA and CDR2 as FQGTGA. CDR3 coding DNA: TGTGCCAGCAGCTCGGACAGCGGGGAGCTGTTTTTT. The encoded protein is CASSSDSGELFF. The full variable domain, rest sourced from reference TRBV7-3 and TRBJ2-2, is GAGVSQTPSNKVTEKGKYVELRCDPISGHTALYWYRQSLGQGPEFLIYFQGTGAADDSGLPNDRFFAVRPEGSVSTLKIQRTERGDSAVYLCASSSDSGELFFGEGSRLTVL.

The chain carries TRBV5-4 and TRBJ2-1; TRBD2 agrees at 14 bases. The V gene end was trimmed by 3 bases and the J gene end by 6 bases; junction bases not matched to a gene: 5. This CDR3 has 16 amino acids. Germline V gene sequence: CDR1 SGHNT, CDR2 YYREEE (reference sequence). The CDR3 DNA is TGTGCCAGCAGCTGGGGGACTAGCGGGGGACCCAATGAGCAGTTCTTC. This codes for CASSWGTSGGPNEQFF.

The chain joins TRBV10-3 to TRBJ2-5; TRBD1 is a possible D gene (5 bases). Germline lookup yields CDR1 ENHRY and CDR2 SYGVKD. The V end lost 1 base, the J end lost 3 bases, and 6 bases lay between the germline ends. CDR3 length equals 13 residues. The chain's CDR3 is CAISEFREETQYF. CDR3 nucleotides: TGTGCCATCAGTGAGTTCAGGGAAGAGACCCAGTACTTC.

This clone has a handful of counts. V usage is TRBV4-3 and J usage is TRBJ2-7; D not resolved. Trimming shortened V by 0 bases and J by 0 bases, and 12 bases separated the two germline ends. The CDR3 has 16 amino acids. From germline, CDR1 is LGHNA and CDR2 YSLEER. CDR3 residues: CASSQEDLPSSYEQYF. The CDR3 DNA reads TGCGCCAGCAGCCAAGAAGACTTACCCAGCTCCTACGAGCAGTACTTC.

The chain is built from TRBV6-1 and TRBJ2-7, with 8 positions matching TRBD1. The V gene's germline CDR1 is MNHNS and CDR2 SASEGT. This CDR3 has 13 amino acids. Trimming at V came to 7 bases and at J to 6 bases, leaving 8 bases not matched to a gene. DNA for the CDR3: TGTGCCAGCAAAGCGACAGGGGTCGGCGAGCAGTACTTC. Protein sequence: CASKATGVGEQYF.

This clone was seen a handful of times. The chain employs TRBV28 and TRBJ2-4; TRBD1 matches at 10 bases. The V segment lost 4 bases and the J segment 7 bases; nucleotides outside the gene matches: 7. The CDR3 consists of 15 residues. Germline V gene data show CDR1 as MDHEN and CDR2 as SYDVKM. The CDR3 spells CASSSGQGVYNIQYF. The DNA for the CDR3 is TGTGCCAGCAGTTCCGGACAGGGGGTATATAACATTCAGTACTTC.